A selection of T cell receptor beta chains follows, all from one sample in a study of blood T cell repertoires in COVID-19. Generated by immunoSEQ multiplex PCR, the TCRdb table keeps only in-frame clones and is missing some. This table holds roughly 140,000 clones, roughly 87% found once. Sequencing input: peripheral blood. Receptor source: a woman aged 55-69 years with active or convalescent COVID-19. CDR3s include the opening cysteine and the closing phenylalanine or tryptophan. D genes are given only for firm matches. Only some rows state a clone size, as once, few, many or a class for expanded clones.

d_call,v_call,j_call,clone_size,cdr3_nt,cdr3_aa
NA,TRBV19,TRBJ1-2,NA,TGTGCCAGTAGTATTAACTCCGGCTATGGCTACACCTTC,CASSINSGYGYTF
NA,TRBV5-1,TRBJ1-2,few,TGCGCCAGCAGCCGAGCCGGGGGGCGGGATGGCTACACCTTC,CASSRAGGRDGYTF
NA,TRBV5-4,TRBJ1-4,once,TGTGCCAGCAGCTTGGACCAGAGGGCGGCAACTAATGAAAAACTGTTTTTT,CASSLDQRAATNEKLFF
TRBD1,TRBV5-1,TRBJ1-2,NA,TGCGCCAGCAGCTTATCAACAGGGGCGAGGGGCTACACCTTC,CASSLSTGARGYTF
TRBD1,TRBV4-1,TRBJ1-5,NA,TGCGCCAGCAGCCAAGGGGACAGCTATAGCAATCAGCCCCAGCATTTT,CASSQGDSYSNQPQHF
TRBD2,TRBV5-1,TRBJ2-7,NA,TGCGCCAGCAGCTTGGCCGGGGGTAGCGGGGGGCCCAACTCCTACGAGCAGTACTTC,CASSLAGGSGGPNSYEQYF
TRBD2,TRBV7-2,TRBJ2-7,NA,TGTGCCAGCAGCTTAGGCGGCCAGCGGGGGGGCCTCTACGAGCAGTACTTC,CASSLGGQRGGLYEQYF
NA,TRBV3-1/TRBV3-2,TRBJ1-4,once,TGTGCCAGCAGCCACCAGGGTGATCCCTCAACTAATGAAAAACTGTTTTTT,CASSHQGDPSTNEKLFF
TRBD2,TRBV4-3,TRBJ2-3,NA,TGCGCCAGCAGCCACAGGACTAGCGGGGGGTCAGATACGCAGTATTTT,CASSHRTSGGSDTQYF
TRBD1,TRBV27,TRBJ1-1,NA,TGTGCCAGCAGAAGGGGGCAGACTGAAGCTTTCTTT,CASRRGQTEAFF
NA,TRBV19,TRBJ1-1,NA,TGTGCCAGTAGACTATTGGTCGTGAACACTGAAGCTTTCTTT,CASRLLVVNTEAFF
NA,TRBV11-2,TRBJ1-3,few,TGTGCCAGCAGCCCCGGACTGCCCGACTCTGGAAACACCATATATTTT,CASSPGLPDSGNTIYF
NA,TRBV7-2,TRBJ2-1,NA,TGTGCCAGCAGCGTCAGGGGGGCCGTCGACAATGAGCAGTTCTTC,CASSVRGAVDNEQFF
NA,TRBV10-3,TRBJ2-7,NA,TGTGCCATCAGTGAACAGGGTTTCGACGAGCAGTACTTC,CAISEQGFDEQYF
NA,TRBV27,TRBJ1-2,NA,TGTGCCAGCAGTTTCTCCTCGGGGGGCCACTATGGCTACACCTTC,CASSFSSGGHYGYTF
TRBD1,TRBV7-2,TRBJ1-5,NA,TGTGCCAGCAGCTTAACAGGGGAACAGCCCCAGCATTTT,CASSLTGEQPQHF
TRBD1,TRBV5-6,TRBJ1-1,NA,TGTGCCAGCAGCTTAGGACAGGGACACACTGAAGCTTTCTTT,CASSLGQGHTEAFF
NA,TRBV6-2/TRBV6-3,TRBJ1-2,NA,TGTGCCAGCAGTTACGTTTTAGGCGGAGACTATGGCTACACCTTC,CASSYVLGGDYGYTF
NA,TRBV2,TRBJ2-3,NA,TGTGCCAGCAGTGATTTCCGGGACACAGATACGCAGTATTTT,CASSDFRDTDTQYF
NA,TRBV6-1,TRBJ1-5,NA,TGTGCCAGCAGTGAGCCAAAAAGTGCCGGTACAGGGAACAATCAGCCCCAGCATTTT,CASSEPKSAGTGNNQPQHF
NA,TRBV9,TRBJ1-5,few,TGTGCCAGCAGCGAGTCCGTGGCCCCAAATCAGCCCCAGCATTTT,CASSESVAPNQPQHF
NA,TRBV14,TRBJ2-6,once,TGTGCCAGCGGTGCGGCTGGGGCCAACGTCCTGACTTTC,CASGAAGANVLTF
TRBD1,TRBV7-2,TRBJ2-7,once,TGTGCCAGCAGCTCCCCGGACAGGGCATCCTACGAGCAGTACTTC,CASSSPDRASYEQYF
NA,TRBV10-3,TRBJ2-7,once,TGTGCCATCAGGCCATCAACAGGGTTGGGCACCTACGAGCAGTACTTC,CAIRPSTGLGTYEQYF
NA,TRBV28,TRBJ2-3,NA,TGTGCCAGCAGTTCCGGTTTAGATACGCAGTATTTT,CASSSGLDTQYF
NA,TRBV9,TRBJ1-2,NA,TGTGCCAGCAGCGTAGAGAACTCTCACTATGGCTACACCTTC,CASSVENSHYGYTF
NA,TRBV6-5,TRBJ2-7,once,TGTGCCAGCAGTACTCCCTCGTACGGGTCGGGGGAGCAGTACTTC,CASSTPSYGSGEQYF
NA,TRBV10-3,TRBJ2-2,NA,TGTGCCATCAGGGGCCCCACCGGGGAGCTGTTTTTT,CAIRGPTGELFF
NA,TRBV3-1/TRBV3-2,TRBJ1-5,once,TGTGCCAGCAGCCGTCAGGGCCAGCCCCAGCATTTT,CASSRQGQPQHF
TRBD1,TRBV7-2,TRBJ2-5,NA,TGTGCCAGCAGCTTATTAGGGGACAGGCAAGAGACCCAGTACTTC,CASSLLGDRQETQYF
NA,TRBV5-1,TRBJ2-1,once,TGCGCCAGCAGCTTGCATCCGGGGTCAGACAATGAGCAGTTCTTC,CASSLHPGSDNEQFF
TRBD2,TRBV27,TRBJ2-7,NA,TGTGCCAGCAGACCACTTGGGGGGGCCTACGAGCAGTACTTC,CASRPLGGAYEQYF